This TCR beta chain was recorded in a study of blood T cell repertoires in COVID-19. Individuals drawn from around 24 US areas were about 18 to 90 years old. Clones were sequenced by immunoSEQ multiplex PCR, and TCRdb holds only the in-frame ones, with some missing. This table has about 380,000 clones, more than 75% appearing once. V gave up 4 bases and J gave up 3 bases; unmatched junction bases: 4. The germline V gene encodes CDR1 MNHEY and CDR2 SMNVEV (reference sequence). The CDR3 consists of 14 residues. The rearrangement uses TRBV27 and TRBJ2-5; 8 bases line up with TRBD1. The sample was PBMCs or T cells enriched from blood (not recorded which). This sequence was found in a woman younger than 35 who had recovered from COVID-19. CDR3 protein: CASSSLQGEETQYF. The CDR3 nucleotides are TGTGCCAGCAGTTCCCTACAGGGGGAAGAGACCCAGTACTTC.